The clone carrying this T cell receptor (beta chain) was found once. This entry comes from a study of blood T cell repertoires in COVID-19. At the level of the study: Spain, Italy and the United States supplied samples that represented acute and convalescent COVID-19. The cDNA or gDNA used as material had been derived from T cells, B-cell-depleted T cells, or PBMCs.

Source study methods: From reference gene primer amplification, estimates of nucleated cell counts were derived. The assay was immunoSEQ multiplex PCR, and TCRdb's table has in-frame clones only and misses some. D and trimming come from the DNA, and the V and J calls and clone size come from that table. The sample carries some 180,000 clones, about 70% recorded once. Germline V gene data show CDR1 as SEHNR and CDR2 as FQNEAQ (reference sequence). The V and J ends lost 5 bases and 0 bases, in that order; junction bases with no gene match: 12. CDR3 length equals 19 residues. The chain has TRBV7-9 and TRBJ2-1, with TRBD2 matching 11 bases. Input material: peripheral blood. The TCR originated in a woman aged 50 to 60 with active or convalescent COVID-19. Here the CDR3 reads CASSQPLAGGQSSYNEQFF. CDR3 sequence (DNA): TGTGCCAGCAGCCAGCCTCTAGCGGGGGGCCAAAGCTCCTACAATGAGCAGTTCTTC.